This entry describes one T cell receptor (beta chain). The germline gives CDR1 LGHNA, CDR2 YSLEER. There are 14 residues in the CDR3. Trimming took 1 base from V and 0 from J, leaving 7 bases between them. In the source study's methods: Estimation of nucleated cell counts was performed using reference gene primer amplification. TCRdb keeps only in-frame clones here, not all; method: immunoSEQ multiplex PCR. V, J and clone size were drawn from that table, and D and trimming were deduced from the DNA. The sample has fewer than 65,000 clones, 84% seen once; the top ten hold over 9%. The data derive from a study of blood T cell repertoires in COVID-19. For the study at large: COVID-19 samples, acute and convalescent, were from the United States, Italy and Spain. T cells, B-cell-depleted T cells, or PBMCs supplied cDNA or gDNA.

The sample comprised peripheral blood. The sequence was obtained from a human donor in a cohort sampled during active COVID-19. V and J are TRBV4-3 and TRBJ2-7, with D maybe TRBD1 (6 bases). DNA of the CDR3: TGCGCCAGCAGCCAAGGCAGGGGCTCCTACGAGCAGTACTTC. This codes for CASSQGRGSYEQYF.